This T cell receptor (beta chain) derives from a study of T cells in narcolepsy. Trimming took off 8 bases at V and 12 bases at J, with 14 bases between the two ends. Germline CDR1 is SGHTA and CDR2 is FQGNSA. The CDR3 loop spans 12 amino acids. The protocol was immunoSEQ multiplex PCR, while the TCRdb copy is restricted to in-frame clones and leaves out a portion. The sample lists 25,000 to 35,000 clones; around 79% were seen once. The sequencing sample was made of memory (CD45RA-) CD4+ T cells from blood. The receptor comes from a human donor in good health. The rearrangement uses TRBV7-2 and TRBJ1-6, with D unresolved. The CDR3 region has the DNA TGTGCCAGCGCGAAGACCCAAGGACCCCTCCACTTT. Its translation: CASAKTQGPLHF. The full variable domain, completed using reference TRBV7-2 and TRBJ1-6, is GAGVSQSPSNKVTEKGKDVELRCDPISGHTALYWYRQSLGQGLEFLIYFQGNSAPDKSGLPSDRFSAERTGGSVSTLTIQRTQQEDSAVYLCASAKTQGPLHFGNGTRLTVT.